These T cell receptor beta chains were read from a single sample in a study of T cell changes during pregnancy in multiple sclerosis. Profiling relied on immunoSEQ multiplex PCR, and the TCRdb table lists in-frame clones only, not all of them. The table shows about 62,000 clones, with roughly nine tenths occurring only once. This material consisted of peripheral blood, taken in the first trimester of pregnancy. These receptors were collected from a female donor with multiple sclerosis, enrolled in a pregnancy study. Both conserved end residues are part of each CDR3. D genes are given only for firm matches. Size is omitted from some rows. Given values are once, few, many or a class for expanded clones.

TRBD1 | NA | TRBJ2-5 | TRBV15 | CATSKTNRGRRETQYF | TGTGCCACCAGCAAGACCAACAGGGGGCGGAGAGAGACCCAGTACTTC
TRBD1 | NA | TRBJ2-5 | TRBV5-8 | CASRPGQGIQETQYF | TGTGCCAGCAGGCCGGGACAGGGGATACAAGAGACCCAGTACTTC
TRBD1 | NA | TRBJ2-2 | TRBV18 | CASSPPGQGASGELFF | TGTGCCAGCTCACCACCGGGACAGGGGGCGTCGGGGGAGCTGTTTTTT
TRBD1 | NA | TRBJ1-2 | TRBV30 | CAWRTGAYLYGYTF | TGTGCCTGGAGAACAGGGGCCTACCTCTATGGCTACACCTTC
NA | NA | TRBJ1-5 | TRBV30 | CAWSGGGGKLYSNQPQHF | TGTGCCTGGAGTGGGGGGGGCGGGAAACTTTATAGCAATCAGCCCCAGCATTTT
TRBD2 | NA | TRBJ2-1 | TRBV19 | CASSIGGRGTNEQFF | TGTGCCAGTAGTATCGGCGGGAGGGGTACGAATGAGCAGTTCTTC
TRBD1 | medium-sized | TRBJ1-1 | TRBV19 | CASSRWTGRDTEAFF | TGTGCCAGTAGTCGCTGGACAGGGCGGGACACTGAAGCTTTCTTT
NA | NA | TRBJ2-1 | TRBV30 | CAWSVEPHNEQFF | TGTGCCTGGAGTGTAGAGCCCCACAATGAGCAGTTCTTC
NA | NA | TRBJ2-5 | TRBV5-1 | CASSLSTSKVETQYF | TGCGCCAGCAGCTTGTCAACTAGTAAAGTTGAGACCCAGTACTTC
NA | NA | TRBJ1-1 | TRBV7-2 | CASSFGTGNTEAFF | TGTGCCAGCAGCTTCGGGACTGGGAACACTGAAGCTTTCTTT
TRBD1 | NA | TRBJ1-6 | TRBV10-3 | CAISDRDRVYSPLHF | TGTGCCATCAGCGACCGGGACAGGGTTTATTCACCCCTCCACTTT
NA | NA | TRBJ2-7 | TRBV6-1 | CASSGGYEQYF | TGTGCCAGCAGTGGCGGATACGAGCAGTACTTC
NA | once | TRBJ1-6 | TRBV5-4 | CATSLADRPNSPLHF | TGTGCCACGTCCCTAGCGGACAGACCTAATTCACCCCTCCACTTT
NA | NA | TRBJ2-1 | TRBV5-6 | CASSLGFRSSYNEQFF | TGTGCCAGCAGCTTGGGGTTTCGGAGTTCCTACAATGAGCAGTTCTTC
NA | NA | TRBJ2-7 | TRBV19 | CASSIPGTTYEQYF | TGTGCCAGTAGTATACCGGGAACCACCTACGAGCAGTACTTC
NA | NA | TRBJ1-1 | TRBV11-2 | CASSPRDTEAFF | TGTGCCAGCAGCCCTCGGGACACTGAAGCTTTCTTT
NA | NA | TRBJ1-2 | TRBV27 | CASMGGGDWSYGYTF | TGTGCCAGCATGGGGGGGGGAGATTGGAGCTATGGCTACACCTTC
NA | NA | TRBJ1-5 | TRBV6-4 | CASSEQADQPQHF | TGTGCCAGCAGTGAACAGGCTGATCAGCCCCAGCATTTT
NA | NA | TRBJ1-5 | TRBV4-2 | CASSPRLDGNQPQHF | TGTGCCAGCAGCCCGCGACTGGATGGCAATCAGCCCCAGCATTTT
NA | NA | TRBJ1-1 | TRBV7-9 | CASSPFGGQDTEAFF | TGTGCCAGCAGCCCCTTCGGTGGGCAAGACACTGAAGCTTTCTTT
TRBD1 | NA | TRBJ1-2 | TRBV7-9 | CASSLATGTGVSGYTF | TGTGCCAGCAGCTTAGCTACCGGGACAGGGGTGTCTGGCTACACCTTC
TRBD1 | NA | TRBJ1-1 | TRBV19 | CASSPLLDRGRVAFF | TGTGCCAGTAGTCCACTTTTGGACAGGGGGCGCGTGGCTTTCTTT
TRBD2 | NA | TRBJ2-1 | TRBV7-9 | CASSLPGLGLLNEQFF | TGTGCCAGCAGCTTACCGGGACTAGGTTTGCTCAATGAGCAGTTCTTC
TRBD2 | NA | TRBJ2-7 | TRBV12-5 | CASGLGTSYEQYF | TGTGCTAGTGGTTTGGGGACTAGCTACGAGCAGTACTTC
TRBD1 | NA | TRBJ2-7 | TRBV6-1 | CASSEAGTGEEQYF | TGTGCCAGCAGTGAAGCCGGGACAGGGGAAGAGCAGTACTTC